This T cell receptor (beta chain) was sequenced during a study of blood T cell repertoires in COVID-19. Some clones are missing from TCRdb's copy, which holds only in-frame ones; the method was immunoSEQ multiplex PCR. The data show over 60,000 clones, with around four fifths seen just once and about 10% held by the top ten. Germline loops: CDR1 SNHLY, CDR2 FYNNEI. The CDR3 loop spans 13 amino acids. V lost 3 bases, J lost 6 bases, and 11 bases lay in between. Sequenced sample: peripheral blood. This chain links TRBV2 with TRBJ1-1; D ambiguous. This TCR derives from a human donor in a cohort sampled during active COVID-19. In DNA form, the CDR3 reads TGTGCCAGCAGTGAGCGGGCCCCTCCTGAAGCTTTCTTT. It is translated as CASSERAPPEAFF.